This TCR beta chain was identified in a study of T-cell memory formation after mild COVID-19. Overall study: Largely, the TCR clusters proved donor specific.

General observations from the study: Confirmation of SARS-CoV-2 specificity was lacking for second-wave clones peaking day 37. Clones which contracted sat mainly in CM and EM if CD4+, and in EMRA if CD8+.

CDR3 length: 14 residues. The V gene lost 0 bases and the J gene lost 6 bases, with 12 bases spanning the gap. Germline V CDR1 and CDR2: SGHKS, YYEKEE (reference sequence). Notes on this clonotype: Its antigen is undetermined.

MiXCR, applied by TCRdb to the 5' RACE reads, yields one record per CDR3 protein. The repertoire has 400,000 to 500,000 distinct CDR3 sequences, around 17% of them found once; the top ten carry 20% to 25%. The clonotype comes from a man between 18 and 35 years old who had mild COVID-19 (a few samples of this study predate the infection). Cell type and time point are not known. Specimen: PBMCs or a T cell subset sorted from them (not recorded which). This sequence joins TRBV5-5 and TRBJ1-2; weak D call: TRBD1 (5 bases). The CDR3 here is CASSLAWGMDGYTF. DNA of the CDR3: TGTGCCAGCAGCTTGGCCTGGGGGATGGATGGCTACACCTTC.